Sequencing of this T cell receptor (beta chain) was carried out in a study of blood T cell repertoires in COVID-19. In the source study's methods: Amplification with reference gene primers provided the estimates of nucleated cell counts. The assay was immunoSEQ multiplex PCR, and TCRdb's table has in-frame clones only and misses some. The D gene and trimming were derived from the DNA, and the V and J assignments and clone size from that table. The sample contains around 150,000 clones, 60% to 80% of which appear only once. Germline assignment: CDR1 SGDLS and CDR2 YYNGEE. This CDR3 spans 19 amino acids. The V end lost 3 bases, the J end lost 1 base, and 25 bases lay between the germline ends.

The chain employs TRBV9 and TRBJ2-5, with a weak D call TRBD1 (6 bases). This receptor was obtained from a man between 65 and 85 years old with acute or convalescent COVID-19. Sequenced sample: peripheral blood. The chain's CDR3 is CASSAETGRGAWGQETQYF. The CDR3 DNA reads TGTGCCAGCAGCGCCGAGACAGGCAGAGGGGCCTGGGGCCAAGAGACCCAGTACTTC.